This entry lists 14 T cell receptor beta chains sequenced from one sample in a study of blood T cell repertoires in COVID-19. Method: immunoSEQ multiplex PCR; TCRdb's copy keeps in-frame clones and lacks some. The sample holds 200,000 or so clones, over 75% seen once. The sequenced sample consisted of peripheral blood. Receptor source: a human donor with active or convalescent COVID-19. The donor label of this sample is uncertain.

This rearrangement joins TRBV7-9 to TRBJ1-3, with TRBD1 identical over 8 bases. The germline CDR1 and CDR2 sequences are SEHNR and FQNEAQ (reference sequence). This CDR3 contains 13 residues. Trimming cost V 7 bases and J 2 bases; bases outside gene matches: 1. CDR3 sequence (DNA): TGTGCCAGCAAACAGGGGGCTGGAAACACCATATATTTT. It yields the protein CASKQGAGNTIYF.

A single count supports this clone. The J gene is TRBJ2-1, the V gene TRBV7-8; 8 bases line up with TRBD2. V lost 11 bases to trimming and J lost 10 bases; unmatched junction nucleotides: 13. The CDR3 contains 13 residues. Germline V CDR1 and CDR2: SGHVS, FQNEAQ. The CDR3: CAVTGGEFREQFF. The CDR3 DNA follows: TGTGCCGTCACCGGGGGGGAGTTCCGGGAGCAGTTCTTC.

The chain combines TRBV6-5 with TRBJ1-1; 7 nucleotides align to TRBD1. The CDR3 extends over 14 amino acids. Trimming cost V 6 bases and J 8 bases; bases outside gene matches: 12. Germline-derived CDR1 and CDR2 are MNHEY and SVGAGI. CDR3 amino acids: CASSGGTAGGEAFF. CDR3 bases: TGTGCCAGCAGCGGCGGGACAGCCGGTGGGGAAGCTTTCTTT.

V is TRBV7-8 and J is TRBJ2-1, with D possibly TRBD2 on 5 matching bases. The length of the CDR3 is 18 residues. V lost 7 bases and J 0 bases, leaving 22 bases between the germline ends. CDR1 is SGHVS, CDR2 FQNEAQ, per germline. Here the CDR3 reads CASTLIPGSLSSYNEQFF. The CDR3 region has the DNA TGTGCCAGCACCCTGATTCCGGGATCCCTGAGCTCCTACAATGAGCAGTTCTTC.

CDR3 protein: CASSLVSKQTQYF. The CDR3 DNA reads as TGTGCCAGCAGCTTGGTTAGCAAGCAGACCCAGTACTTC. This chain connects TRBV5-4 to TRBJ2-5; D gene uncertain. Germline CDR1 and CDR2: SGHNT and YYREEE (reference sequence). CDR3 length: 13 amino acids. V lost 0 bases to trimming and J lost 6 bases, with 9 bases between them.

V is TRBV11-3 and J is TRBJ2-2, with 8 bases fitting TRBD2. CDR3 size: 15 residues. Germline V gene lookup returns CDR1 SGHNT and CDR2 YENEEA. The ends lost 3 bases at V and 4 bases at J; junction bases unmatched: 4. Written as DNA, the CDR3 is TGTGCCAGCAGCTTTAGCGGGGCTGCCACCGGGGAGCTGTTTTTT. It translates to CASSFSGAATGELFF.

The J gene is TRBJ1-3, the V gene TRBV6-5; tentative D call: TRBD1 (5 bases). V lost 0 bases to trimming and J lost 7 bases, with 16 bases between them. This CDR3 has 16 residues. CDR1 and CDR2 (germline): MNHEY, SVGAGI. The CDR3 loop reads CASSYSSGGAGNTIYF. CDR3 in DNA: TGTGCCAGCAGTTACTCCTCCGGCGGGGCGGGGAACACCATATATTTT.

The V and J genes are TRBV21-1 and TRBJ2-7; the DNA was not compared with TRBD2, the D call given in the table. TRBV21-1 is a recognized pseudogene. The CDR3 runs to 15 residues. The CDR3 is CASSPRLAGGYEQYF. CDR3 DNA sequence: TGTGCCAGCAGCCCCCGACTAGCGGGGGGCTACGAGCAGTACTTC.

This sequence joins TRBV6-5 and TRBJ1-4; D not certain. Trimming shortened V by 2 bases and J by 0 bases, and 7 bases separated the two germline ends. This CDR3 region has 15 residues. Germline CDR1 is MNHEY and CDR2 is SVGAGI. CDR3 coding DNA: TGTGCCAGCAGTTACGACACAGCAACTAATGAAAAACTGTTTTTT. Its protein is CASSYDTATNEKLFF.

The chain uses TRBV21-1 and TRBJ2-5; TRBD2 is the table's D call and was not checked against the DNA. TRBV21-1 is a pseudogene. The CDR3 has 21 residues. Here the CDR3 reads CASSRGADGTSGRSGKETQYF. CDR3 DNA: TGTGCCAGCAGCAGGGGGGCAGATGGGACTAGCGGGAGGTCCGGGAAGGAGACCCAGTACTTC.

This sequence joins TRBV7-9 and TRBJ1-2, with D maybe TRBD1 (6 bases). Trimming stripped 3 bases from V and 4 bases from J, with 12 bases between. This CDR3 comprises 14 residues. Germline V CDR1 and CDR2: SEHNR, FQNEAQ (reference sequence). CDR3 nucleotide sequence: TGTGCCAGCAGCTTGGGTGACAGGCTCTATGGCTACACCTTC. This gives the protein CASSLGDRLYGYTF. The variable domain in full, with the rest retrieved from reference TRBV7-9 and TRBJ1-2, is DTGVSQNPRHKITKRGQNVTFRCDPISEHNRLYWYRQTLGQGPEFLTYFQNEAQLEKSRLLSDRFSAERPKGSFSTLEIQRTEQGDSAMYLCASSLGDRLYGYTFGSGTRLTVV.

A few counts support this clone. The chain has TRBV5-5 and TRBJ1-1, with a weak D call TRBD1 (5 bases). In germline, CDR1 is SGHKS, CDR2 YYEKEE (reference sequence). V was shortened by 4 bases and J by 1 base, with 11 bases between the two germline ends. The CDR3 is 14 amino acids. CDR3 sequence reads: CASSVHGQNTEAFF. The CDR3 DNA reads as TGTGCCAGCAGCGTTCATGGACAGAACACTGAAGCTTTCTTT. The full variable domain, its missing parts supplied by reference TRBV5-5 and TRBJ1-1, is DAGVTQSPTHLIKTRGQQVTLRCSPISGHKSVSWYQQVLGQGPQFIFQYYEKEERGRGNFPDRFSARQFPNYSSELNVNALLLGDSALYLCASSVHGQNTEAFFGQGTRLTVV.

This chain connects TRBV28 to TRBJ2-7; a possible D gene is TRBD2 (6 bases). V shed 11 bases and J shed 0 bases, with 8 bases lying between them. This CDR3 is 11 amino acids long. Germline V gives CDR1 MDHEN, CDR2 SYDVKM. CDR3 sequence: CASGSSYEQYF. DNA for the CDR3: TGTGCCTCCGGGAGCTCCTACGAGCAGTACTTC.

Here the CDR3 DNA reads TGTGCCACCGGCCGCGGGAACTACAATGAGCAGTTCTTC. This gives the protein CATGRGNYNEQFF. This chain joins TRBV6-5 and TRBJ2-1, with D perhaps TRBD2 (6 bases). V dropped 10 bases and J dropped 3 bases, with 13 bases sitting between them. Germline assignment: CDR1 MNHEY and CDR2 SVGAGI. The CDR3 contains 13 residues.